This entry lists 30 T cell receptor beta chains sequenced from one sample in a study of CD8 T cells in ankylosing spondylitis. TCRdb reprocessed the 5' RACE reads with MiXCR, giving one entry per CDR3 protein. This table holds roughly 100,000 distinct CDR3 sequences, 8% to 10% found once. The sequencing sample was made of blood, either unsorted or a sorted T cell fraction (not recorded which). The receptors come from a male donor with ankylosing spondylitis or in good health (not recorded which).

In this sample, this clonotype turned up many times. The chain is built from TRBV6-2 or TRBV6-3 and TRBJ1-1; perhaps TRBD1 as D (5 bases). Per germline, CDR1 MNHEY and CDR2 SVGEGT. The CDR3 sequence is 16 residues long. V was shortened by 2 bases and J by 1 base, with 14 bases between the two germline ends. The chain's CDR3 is CASSYTRTHSNTEAFF. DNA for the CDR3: TGTGCCAGCAGTTACACTCGGACACATTCGAACACTGAAGCTTTCTTT.

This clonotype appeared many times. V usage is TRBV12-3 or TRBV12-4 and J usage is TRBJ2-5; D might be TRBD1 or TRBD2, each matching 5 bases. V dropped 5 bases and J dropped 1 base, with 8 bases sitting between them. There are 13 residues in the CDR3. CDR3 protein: CASSPGTQETQYF. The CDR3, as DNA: TGTGCCAGCAGTCCCGGGACCCAAGAGACCCAGTACTTC.

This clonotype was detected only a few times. In nucleotides, the CDR3 is TGCGCCAGCAGTGAGTTGCTAGCGCCAAGCTCCTACGAGCAGTACTTC. It codes for CASSELLAPSSYEQYF. V gene TRBV10-1 combines with J gene TRBJ2-7; weak D call: TRBD2 (6 bases). CDR1 is WNHNN and CDR2 is SYGVQD in the germline V gene (reference sequence). The CDR3 has 16 residues. Trimming stripped 1 base from V and 0 bases from J, with 13 bases between.

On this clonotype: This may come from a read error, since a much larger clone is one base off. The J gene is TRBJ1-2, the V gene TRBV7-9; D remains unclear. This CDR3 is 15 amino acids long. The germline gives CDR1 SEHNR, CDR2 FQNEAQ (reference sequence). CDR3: CVSSSGSLANYGYTF. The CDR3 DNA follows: TGTGTCAGCAGTTCCGGGTCTTTAGCTAACTATGGCTACACCTTC.

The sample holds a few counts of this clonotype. The CDR3 DNA sequence: TGTGCCAGCAGTGCAGGGTGGGCGGCCTATGGCTACACCTTC. Its protein is CASSAGWAAYGYTF. The V and J genes are TRBV2 and TRBJ1-2, with a possible D match to TRBD1 (5 bases). This CDR3 has 14 amino acids. Germline CDR1 is SNHLY and CDR2 is FYNNEI. Deletions cut 4 bases from V and 4 bases from J, with 13 bases between.

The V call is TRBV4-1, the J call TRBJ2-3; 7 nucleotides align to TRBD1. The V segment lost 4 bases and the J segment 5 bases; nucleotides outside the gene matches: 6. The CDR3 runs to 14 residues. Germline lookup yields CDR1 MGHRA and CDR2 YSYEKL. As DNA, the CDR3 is TGCGCCAGCAGCCGCACAGGGGTTCGAGATACGCAGTATTTT. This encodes CASSRTGVRDTQYF.

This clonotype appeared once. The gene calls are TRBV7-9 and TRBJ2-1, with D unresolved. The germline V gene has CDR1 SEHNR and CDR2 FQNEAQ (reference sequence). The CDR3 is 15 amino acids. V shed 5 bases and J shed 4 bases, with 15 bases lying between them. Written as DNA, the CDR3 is TGTGCCAGCAGCCCCCTCCTTTTAATGTACAATGAGCAGTTCTTC. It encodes CASSPLLLMYNEQFF.

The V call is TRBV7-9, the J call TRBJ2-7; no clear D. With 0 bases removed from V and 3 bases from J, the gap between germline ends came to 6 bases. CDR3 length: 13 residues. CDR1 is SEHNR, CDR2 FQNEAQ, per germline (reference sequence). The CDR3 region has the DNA TGTGCCAGCAGCTTAGCGATCAGCTACGAGCAGTACTTC. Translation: CASSLAISYEQYF.

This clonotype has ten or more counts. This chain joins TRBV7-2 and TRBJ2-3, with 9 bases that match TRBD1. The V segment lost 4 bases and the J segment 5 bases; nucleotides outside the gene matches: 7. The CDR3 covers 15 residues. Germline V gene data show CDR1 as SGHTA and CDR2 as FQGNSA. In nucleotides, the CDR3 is TGTGCCAGCAGCTCACAACAGGGGGCGGTAGATACGCAGTATTTT. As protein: CASSSQQGAVDTQYF.

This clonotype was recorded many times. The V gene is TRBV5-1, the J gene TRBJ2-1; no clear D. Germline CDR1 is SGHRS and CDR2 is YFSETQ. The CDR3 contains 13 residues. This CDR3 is CASTLPSYNEQFF. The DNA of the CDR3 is TGCGCTTCTACACTCCCATCCTACAATGAGCAGTTCTTC.

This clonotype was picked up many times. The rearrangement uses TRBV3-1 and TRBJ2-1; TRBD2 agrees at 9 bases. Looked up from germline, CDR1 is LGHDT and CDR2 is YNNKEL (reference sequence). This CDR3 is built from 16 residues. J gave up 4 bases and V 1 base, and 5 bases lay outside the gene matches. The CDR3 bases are TGTGCCAGCAGCCAAGGGCGGGGGGGCCGGTACAATGAGCAGTTCTTC. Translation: CASSQGRGGRYNEQFF.

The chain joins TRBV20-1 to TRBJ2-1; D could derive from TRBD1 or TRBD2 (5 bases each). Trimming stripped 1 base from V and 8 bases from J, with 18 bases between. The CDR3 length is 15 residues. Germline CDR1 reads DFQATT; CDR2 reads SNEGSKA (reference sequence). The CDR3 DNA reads TGCAGTGCTAGAGGTCGGGACCGCCGATACGATGAGCAGTTCTTC. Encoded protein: CSARGRDRRYDEQFF.

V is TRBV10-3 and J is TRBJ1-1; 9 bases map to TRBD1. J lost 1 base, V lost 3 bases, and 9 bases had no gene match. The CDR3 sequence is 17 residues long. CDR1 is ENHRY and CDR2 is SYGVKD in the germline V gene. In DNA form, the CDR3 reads TGTGCCATCAGTGATTCGGGACAGGGAACTCCGAACACTGAAGCTTTCTTT. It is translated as CAISDSGQGTPNTEAFF.

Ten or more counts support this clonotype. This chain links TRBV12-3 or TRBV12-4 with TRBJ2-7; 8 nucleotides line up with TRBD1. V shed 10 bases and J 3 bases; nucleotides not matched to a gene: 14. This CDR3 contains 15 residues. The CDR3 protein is CAITLGQGLSYEQYF. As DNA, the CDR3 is TGTGCCATTACACTCGGACAGGGACTTAGCTACGAGCAGTACTTC.

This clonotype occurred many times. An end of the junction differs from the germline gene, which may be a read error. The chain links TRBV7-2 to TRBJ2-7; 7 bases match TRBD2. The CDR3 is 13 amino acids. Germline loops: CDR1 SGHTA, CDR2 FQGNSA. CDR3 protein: CASSLGGGYEQYF. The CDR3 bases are TGCGCCAGCAGCTTGGGGGGGGGCTACGAGCAGTACTTC.

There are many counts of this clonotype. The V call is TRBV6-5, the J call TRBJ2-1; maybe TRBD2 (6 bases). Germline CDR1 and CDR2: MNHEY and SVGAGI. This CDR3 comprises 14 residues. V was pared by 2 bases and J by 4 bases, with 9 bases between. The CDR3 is CASSYPGTYNEQFF. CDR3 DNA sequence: TGTGCCAGCAGTTACCCCGGGACTTACAATGAGCAGTTCTTC.

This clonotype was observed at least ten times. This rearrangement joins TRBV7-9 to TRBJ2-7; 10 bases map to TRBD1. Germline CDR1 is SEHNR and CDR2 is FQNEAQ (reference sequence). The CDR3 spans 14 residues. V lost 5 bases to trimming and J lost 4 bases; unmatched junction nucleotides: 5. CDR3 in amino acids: CASSPGTGEYEQYF. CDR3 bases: TGTGCCAGCAGCCCCGGGACAGGGGAGTACGAGCAGTACTTC.

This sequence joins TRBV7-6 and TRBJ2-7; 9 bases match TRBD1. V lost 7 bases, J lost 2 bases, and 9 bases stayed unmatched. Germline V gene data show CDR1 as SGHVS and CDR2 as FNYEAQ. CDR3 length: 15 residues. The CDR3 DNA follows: TGTGCCAGCAATAGGGGGGGGACAGGGACCTACGAGCAGTACTTC. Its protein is CASNRGGTGTYEQYF.

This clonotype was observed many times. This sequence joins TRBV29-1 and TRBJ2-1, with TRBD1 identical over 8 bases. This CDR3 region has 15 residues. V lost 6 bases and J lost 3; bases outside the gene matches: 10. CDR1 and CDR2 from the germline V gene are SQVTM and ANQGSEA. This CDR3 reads CSVRYGQGNYNEQFF. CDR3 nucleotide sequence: TGCAGCGTCCGTTATGGACAGGGCAACTACAATGAGCAGTTCTTC.

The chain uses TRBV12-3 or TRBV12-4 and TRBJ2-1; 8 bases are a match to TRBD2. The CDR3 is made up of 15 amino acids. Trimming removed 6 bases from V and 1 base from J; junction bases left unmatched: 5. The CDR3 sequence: CASSPIAGSYNEQFF. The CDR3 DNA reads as TGTGCCAGCAGCCCGATAGCGGGGTCCTACAATGAGCAGTTCTTC.

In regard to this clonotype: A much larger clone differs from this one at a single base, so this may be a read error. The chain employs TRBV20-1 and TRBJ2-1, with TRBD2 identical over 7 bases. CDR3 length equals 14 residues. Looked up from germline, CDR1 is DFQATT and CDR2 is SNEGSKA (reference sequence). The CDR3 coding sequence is TGCGGTGCTATCACTAGCGTCCGGGGGAATGAGCAGTTCTTC. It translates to CGAITSVRGNEQFF.

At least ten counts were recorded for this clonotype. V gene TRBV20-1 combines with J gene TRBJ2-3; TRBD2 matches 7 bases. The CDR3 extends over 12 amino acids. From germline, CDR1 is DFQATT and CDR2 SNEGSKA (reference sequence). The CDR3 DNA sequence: TGCAGCAGCTGGGGGAGGGGAGATACGCAGTATTTT. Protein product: CSSWGRGDTQYF.

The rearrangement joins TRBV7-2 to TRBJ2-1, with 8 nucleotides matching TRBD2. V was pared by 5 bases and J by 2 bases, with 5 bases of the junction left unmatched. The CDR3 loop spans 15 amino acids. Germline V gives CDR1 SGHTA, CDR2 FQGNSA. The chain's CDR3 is CASSPPGLAYNEQFF. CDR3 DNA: TGTGCCAGCAGCCCCCCGGGACTAGCCTACAATGAGCAGTTCTTC.

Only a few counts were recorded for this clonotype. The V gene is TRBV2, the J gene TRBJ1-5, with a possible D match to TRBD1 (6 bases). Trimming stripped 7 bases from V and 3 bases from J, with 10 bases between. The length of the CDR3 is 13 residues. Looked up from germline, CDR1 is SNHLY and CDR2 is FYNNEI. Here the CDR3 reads CASTQGFNQPQHF. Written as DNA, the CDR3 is TGTGCCAGCACCCAGGGGTTCAATCAGCCCCAGCATTTT.

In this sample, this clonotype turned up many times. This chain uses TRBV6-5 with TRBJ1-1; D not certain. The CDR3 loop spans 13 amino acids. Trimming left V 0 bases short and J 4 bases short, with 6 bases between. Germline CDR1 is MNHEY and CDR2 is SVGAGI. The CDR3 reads CASSYSRVTEAFF. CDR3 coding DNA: TGTGCCAGCAGTTACTCTAGGGTCACTGAAGCTTTCTTT.

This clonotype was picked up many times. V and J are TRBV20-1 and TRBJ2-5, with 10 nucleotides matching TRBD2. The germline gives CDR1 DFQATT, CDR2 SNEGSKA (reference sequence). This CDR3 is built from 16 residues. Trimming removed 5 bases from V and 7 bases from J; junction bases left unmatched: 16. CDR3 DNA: TGCAGTGCTCCGGGACTAGCGTACAGTACGGGTTGGACCCAGTACTTC. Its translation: CSAPGLAYSTGWTQYF.

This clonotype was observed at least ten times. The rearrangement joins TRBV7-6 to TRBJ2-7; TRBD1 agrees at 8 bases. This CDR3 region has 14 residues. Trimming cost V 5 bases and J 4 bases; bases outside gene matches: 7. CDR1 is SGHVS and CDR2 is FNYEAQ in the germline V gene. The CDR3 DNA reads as TGTGCCAGCAGCCAGAGACAGGGGAGGTACGAGCAGTACTTC. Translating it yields CASSQRQGRYEQYF.

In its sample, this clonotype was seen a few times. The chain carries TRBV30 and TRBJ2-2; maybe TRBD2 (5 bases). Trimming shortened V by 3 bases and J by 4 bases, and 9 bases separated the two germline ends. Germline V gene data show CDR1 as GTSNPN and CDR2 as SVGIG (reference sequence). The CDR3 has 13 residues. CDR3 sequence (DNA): TGTGCCTGGAGCAGAGGGTCCACCGGGGAGCTGTTTTTT. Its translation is CAWSRGSTGELFF. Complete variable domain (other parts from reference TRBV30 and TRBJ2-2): SQTIHQWPATLVQPVGSPLSLECTVEGTSNPNLYWYRQAAGRGLQLLFYSVGIGQISSEVPQNLSASRPQDRQFILSSKKLLLSDSGFYLCAWSRGSTGELFFGEGSRLTVL.

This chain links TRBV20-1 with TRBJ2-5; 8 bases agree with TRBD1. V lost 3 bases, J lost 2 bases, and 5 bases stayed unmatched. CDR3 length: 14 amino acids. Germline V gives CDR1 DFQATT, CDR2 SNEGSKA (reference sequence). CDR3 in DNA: TGCAGTGCTAGTAGGACAGGGAAACAAGAGACCCAGTACTTC. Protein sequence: CSASRTGKQETQYF.

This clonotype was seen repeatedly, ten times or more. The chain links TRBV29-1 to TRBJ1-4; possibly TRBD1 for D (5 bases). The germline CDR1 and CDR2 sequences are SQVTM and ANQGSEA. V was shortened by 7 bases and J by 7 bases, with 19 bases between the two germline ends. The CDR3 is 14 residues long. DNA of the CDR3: TGCAGCGGGTTGGATTCCAGGGTGGGTGAAAAACTGTTTTTT. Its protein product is CSGLDSRVGEKLFF.